This TCR beta chain appears in the sequencing data of a study of tumor and adjacent non-tumor tissue in lung cancer (dated by TCRdb to the late 2010s). Regarding the complete study: The cohort included eleven to twelve adenocarcinoma, 2 squamous cell carcinoma and 1 small cell lung cancer patients. Among the roughly 15 patients, ages ranged from roughly 31 to 76 years, some 10 were men and 5 were women, and disease was TNM stage I to III. Sequencing generated a total of around 120 million productive TCRbeta reads, averaging about 4.2 million reads per sample. Using bulk TCRbeta repertoires from some 16 lung cancer patients, the study set lung tumor tissue side by side with matched distant non-tumor lung tissue. More than 25 paired specimens, one tumor and one normal lung sample per patient, were profiled by TCRbeta CDR3 sequencing.

Broader findings and caveats from the paper: The cohort had only around 14 patients, and the authors noted that larger samples and more detailed clinical data are needed. Tumor tissue showed significantly greater TCR diversity (inverse Simpson) than normal lung tissue (431.37 vs 166.20, P = 0.0075, Mann-Whitney U test). The top 100 clones made up a significantly larger cumulative share of the repertoire in normal lung than in tumor tissue. Younger patients had significantly higher TCR diversity, and higher tumor TCR diversity was associated with shorter overall and disease-free survival. Peripheral blood was not sequenced, so blood TCRbeta repertoires were not examined in the lung cancer patients of the study. The methods do not name the sequencing platform or mention unique molecular identifiers.

The CDR3 starts with the cysteine, ends with the phenylalanine, and has 13 residues. Of the read, only the CDR3 DNA is kept; its 39 bases are in frame from base 1. V and J are truncated by 6 bases and 5 bases respectively, leaving an intervening sequence of 16 bases. CDR1 DFQATT and CDR2 SNEGSKA are derived from the germline V gene (reference sequence). This clonotype occurred a few times. It lacks a known antigen. Nothing much larger sits one base from this clone, and base qualities are not available. The library relied on multiplex PCR. The instrument given in TCRdb is Illumina HiSeq 2500. TCRbeta libraries were constructed through three rounds of nested PCR with primers (Table S4) according to protocols adapted from ARM-PCR. Before sequencing, PCR products of 200-500 bp were excised from the gel and purified with the QIAquick gel extraction kit. The original methods were these. Reads were cleaned with Trimmomatic, merged with FLASH into complete CDR3 sequences, and assigned to V(D)J germline segments with MiTCR. VDJtools was used to compute clonal diversity as the inverse Simpson's index. A read counted as productive if the sequence was in-frame and lacked a premature stop codon. TCRdb trimmed the raw reads at Q25, called clones with MiXCR and kept productive beta chains. Here each entry gathers all rows of one CDR3 protein and keeps the most common genes and DNA. TCRdb's processing, not the authors' own work, is the source of the V and J calls. This sample holds 75,000 to 95,000 distinct CDR3 sequences; just over 65% were observed only once. The biggest ten clones account for roughly 18% of the sample.

RNA was isolated from bulk, unsorted tissue, and RNA quality was assessed with a NanoDrop ND-1000 and an Agilent 2100. Newly diagnosed lung cancer patients without prior chemotherapy who had been admitted for thoracic surgery in China between August and November 2014 were enrolled as donors. Patients who had received previous radiotherapy or chemotherapy, or who had another concurrent cancer, were excluded from the study. Pieces of surgical tissue measuring about 1-2 cm3 were kept in RNAlater solution and stored at -80 degrees C until use. Material: lung tumor tissue. The receptor chain draws on TRBV20-1 and TRBJ2-5; the D gene is perhaps TRBD1, on 5 matching bases. The receptor was derived from a man aged 55 to 70 with non-small cell lung cancer. The CDR3 protein is CSARSGNGETQYF. The sequenced DNA: TGCAGTGCCCGCTCAGGGAACGGGGAGACCCAGTACTTC.